These T cell receptor beta chains were read from a single sample in a study of radiotherapy plus CTLA-4 blockade in lung cancer. Repertoires were generated with immunoSEQ multiplex PCR, while TCRdb's copy carries only in-frame clones and drops some. The sample lists 70,000 to 90,000 clones; about 80% were seen once. The specimen comprised peripheral blood, sampled from a patient treated with radiotherapy plus ipilimumab. Source of these receptors: a human donor with non-small cell lung cancer who had stable disease on radiotherapy plus ipilimumab. The CDR3 runs from the conserved cysteine through the conserved F or W. Each record gives: CDR3 protein, CDR3 DNA, V gene, D gene, J gene, clone size. A D gene is named only where the DNA matches it firmly. A row's size may be missing; if present it is once, few, many or a size class.

CASSLTPGLAAGELFF,TGTGCCAGCAGCTTAACCCCGGGACTAGCGGCCGGGGAGCTGTTTTTT,TRBV7-6,TRBD2,TRBJ2-2,NA
CASSGGGPELVGNF,TGTGCCAGCAGCGGCGGAGGGCCGGAACTAGTAGGCAACTTC,TRBV11-2,NA,TRBJ2-5,NA
CASRGGLPRYNEQFF,TGTGCCAGCAGGGGGGGACTCCCCAGGTACAATGAGCAGTTCTTC,TRBV2,NA,TRBJ2-1,NA
CASLPPGQATEAFF,TGTGCCAGCCTACCTCCGGGACAGGCCACTGAAGCTTTCTTT,TRBV25-1,TRBD1,TRBJ1-1,NA
CASSVGFEQASYEQYF,TGTGCCAGCAGCGTAGGATTTGAACAGGCCTCCTACGAGCAGTACTTC,TRBV9,NA,TRBJ2-7,NA
CASSSGGRNQPQHF,TGTGCCAGCAGTTCAGGGGGCAGGAATCAGCCCCAGCATTTT,TRBV5-6,TRBD1,TRBJ1-5,NA
CATSRDSRNNSPLHF,TGTGCCACCAGCAGAGACTCACGCAATAATTCACCCCTCCACTTT,TRBV15,NA,TRBJ1-6,NA
CASSSRQGLGETQYF,TGCGCCAGCAGCTCCCGACAAGGGCTGGGAGAGACCCAGTACTTC,TRBV5-1,NA,TRBJ2-5,NA
CASSHSTLAGLETQYF,TGTGCCAGCAGTCACTCCACCCTAGCGGGACTGGAGACCCAGTACTTC,TRBV28,TRBD2,TRBJ2-5,NA
CASSFRQGGNAKLFF,TGTGCCAGCAGCTTCAGACAGGGGGGTAACGCAAAACTGTTTTTT,TRBV7-9,TRBD1,TRBJ1-4,few
CASKGLASTGELFF,TGTGCCAGCAAAGGACTAGCGAGTACCGGGGAGCTGTTTTTT,TRBV28,TRBD2,TRBJ2-2,NA
CASSLYSYNSPLHF,TGTGCCAGCAGTTTATACAGCTATAATTCACCCCTCCACTTT,TRBV28,NA,TRBJ1-6,once
CASSSRGQSEGNEQFF,TGTGCCAGCAGTTCCAGGGGTCAATCGGAAGGCAATGAGCAGTTCTTC,TRBV27,NA,TRBJ2-1,NA
CASSPPWGRGTGSYEQYF,TGTGCCAGCAGCCCGCCTTGGGGGAGGGGGACCGGATCCTACGAGCAGTACTTC,TRBV7-9,NA,TRBJ2-7,NA
CASSGGARSTGELFF,TGTGCCAGCAGCGGTGGGGCCCGAAGCACCGGGGAGCTGTTTTTT,TRBV9,NA,TRBJ2-2,NA
CASSQTDRMNTEAFF,TGCGCCAGCAGCCAAACTGACAGGATGAACACTGAAGCTTTCTTT,TRBV5-1,NA,TRBJ1-1,NA
CASSYSGGNTGELFF,TGTGCCAGCAGTTACTCAGGGGGTAACACCGGGGAGCTGTTTTTT,TRBV6-5,NA,TRBJ2-2,NA
CASSLGRESGNYGYTF,TGTGCCAGCAGCCTGGGGAGGGAGTCCGGAAACTATGGCTACACCTTC,TRBV13,NA,TRBJ1-2,once
CASSSGDRVFSYEQYF,TGTGCCAGCAGTTCGGGGGACAGGGTCTTCTCATACGAGCAGTACTTC,TRBV28,TRBD1,TRBJ2-7,NA
CASMTGSGYTF,TGTGCCAGCATGACAGGCTCTGGCTACACCTTC,TRBV6-5,NA,TRBJ1-2,NA
CASRLGLAGEETQYF,TGTGCAAGTCGCTTAGGTCTAGCGGGAGAGGAGACCCAGTACTTC,TRBV12-2,NA,TRBJ2-5,NA
CASRGARDGSSYNEQFF,TGTGCCAGCAGAGGTGCTCGGGACGGTAGCTCCTACAATGAGCAGTTCTTC,TRBV2,NA,TRBJ2-1,once
CASSITGGGSGHNQPQHF,TGTGCCAGCAGTATCACAGGGGGCGGTTCGGGTCATAATCAGCCCCAGCATTTT,TRBV27,TRBD1,TRBJ1-5,NA
CASSVSQGEGSAEAFF,TGTGCCAGCAGTGTGAGTCAGGGAGAGGGGAGCGCTGAAGCTTTCTTT,TRBV25-1,NA,TRBJ1-1,NA
CASSLGGTNEKLFF,TGCGCCAGCAGCTTGGGGGGGACTAATGAAAAACTGTTTTTT,TRBV5-1,NA,TRBJ1-4,NA
CASSEGQPQHF,TGTGCCAGCTCAGAGGGCCAGCCCCAGCATTTT,TRBV18,NA,TRBJ1-5,NA
CASSWEMGLAGVEQFF,TGCGCCAGCAGCTGGGAAATGGGACTAGCGGGAGTTGAGCAGTTCTTC,TRBV5-1,TRBD2,TRBJ2-1,NA
CASSQRQDSTDTQYF,TGTGCCAGCTCACAAAGGCAGGATTCCACAGATACGCAGTATTTT,TRBV18,NA,TRBJ2-3,NA
CASSVQGVATEAFF,TGTGCCAGTAGTGTTCAGGGCGTCGCCACTGAAGCTTTCTTT,TRBV19,NA,TRBJ1-1,NA
CASSIRSSALNQPQHF,TGTGCCAGTAGTATAAGGAGCTCGGCCCTCAATCAGCCCCAGCATTTT,TRBV19,NA,TRBJ1-5,once
CASRRQLYQPQHF,TGTGCCAGCAGGCGACAGTTATATCAGCCCCAGCATTTT,TRBV28,NA,TRBJ1-5,NA
CASSEALSYGYTF,TGTGCCAGCAGTGAAGCGCTCAGCTATGGCTACACCTTC,TRBV6-1,NA,TRBJ1-2,NA
CASSLRWNNQPQHF,TGTGCCAGCAGTTTACGGTGGAACAATCAGCCCCAGCATTTT,TRBV28,NA,TRBJ1-5,NA
CSAILAGGGYEQYF,TGCAGCGCCATCCTAGCGGGAGGGGGTTACGAGCAGTACTTC,TRBV29-1,TRBD2,TRBJ2-7,NA
CAWGQGVAGANVLTF,TGTGCCTGGGGCCAGGGGGTGGCTGGGGCCAACGTCCTGACTTTC,TRBV30,TRBD1,TRBJ2-6,once
CASSLGLAAGVGNTGELFF,TGTGCCAGCAGCTTAGGACTTGCAGCGGGAGTAGGAAACACCGGGGAGCTGTTTTTT,TRBV7-6,TRBD2,TRBJ2-2,NA
CASSGGRMNTEAFF,TGTGCCAGCAGCGGGGGCCGGATGAACACTGAAGCTTTCTTT,TRBV9,NA,TRBJ1-1,once
CASSNRLAGNRQYF,TGCGCCAGCAGCAACCGACTAGCGGGGAACCGGCAGTATTTT,TRBV5-1,TRBD2,TRBJ2-3,NA
CASDLVQSSGNTIYF,TGTGCCAGCGATTTAGTCCAGAGCTCTGGAAACACCATATATTTT,TRBV6-4,NA,TRBJ1-3,few
CASSEGGTYGYTF,TGTGCCAGCAGTGAGGGCGGGACCTATGGCTACACCTTC,TRBV11-2,NA,TRBJ1-2,NA
CASSTTGSNQPQHF,TGTGCCAGCAGTACGACAGGAAGCAATCAGCCCCAGCATTTT,TRBV6-6,NA,TRBJ1-5,NA
CASSLGGRGTEAFF,TGCGCCAGCAGCTTGGGGGGGCGCGGCACTGAAGCTTTCTTT,TRBV5-1,NA,TRBJ1-1,NA
CASRGGFSGANVLTF,TGTGCCAGTAGGGGGGGGTTTTCTGGGGCCAACGTCCTGACTTTC,TRBV19,TRBD2,TRBJ2-6,NA
CASRAITGGRGYTF,TGTGCCAGCAGAGCCATAACAGGGGGGCGGGGCTACACCTTC,TRBV27,TRBD1,TRBJ1-2,NA
CASSPGQGTDTQYF,TGCGCCAGCAGCCCGGGACAGGGAACAGATACGCAGTATTTT,TRBV5-1,TRBD1,TRBJ2-3,NA
CASSFYGLAGQETQYF,TGTGCCAGCAGCTTCTACGGACTAGCGGGGCAAGAGACCCAGTACTTC,TRBV7-2,TRBD2,TRBJ2-5,once
CASSPGGGGSYNSPLHF,TGTGCCAGCAGCCCAGGAGGAGGGGGATCCTATAATTCACCCCTCCACTTT,TRBV7-2,NA,TRBJ1-6,NA
CASSLGYPGQGAKYTIYF,TGTGCCAGCAGTTTAGGATATCCGGGACAGGGGGCGAAGTACACCATATATTTT,TRBV27,TRBD1,TRBJ1-3,NA
CASSFDTDTQYF,TGCGCCAGCAGCTTCGACACAGATACGCAGTATTTT,TRBV5-1,NA,TRBJ2-3,NA